The TCR beta chain under discussion was sequenced for a study of cytomegalovirus exposure and HLA in healthy donors (dated by TCRdb to 2016 to 2017). About the full investigation: According to a later analysis, the roughly 120 validation repertoires were produced on the same platform as the 680 or so repertoires of the first cohort. The study aimed to test whether cataloging public T cell receptors could reveal signatures of past pathogen exposure. In addition to the first cohort of 650 to 800 subjects, a separate validation cohort of under 150 different subjects was used. To predict cytomegalovirus infection status, the study combined high-throughput TCR immunosequencing, statistical association of individual TCRs with disease status, and machine learning.

Study-wide conclusions, independent of this receptor: In both the original and validation cohorts, the classifier was reported to diagnose cytomegalovirus status with high specificity and sensitivity. In vitro tests confirmed that three of the cytomegalovirus-associated TCR beta chains recognize cytomegalovirus antigens. In a later analysis, TCRs clustered in the first cohort were found to also tend to co-occur in the 130 or so validation repertoires, with approximately 95% of cluster scores above 0. A later analysis lacked HLA typing for the validation cohort, so it scored co-occurrence in that cohort across all 110 or so repertoires. The authors suggested that the approach could potentially be generalized to other disease states and immunological phenotypes. While some public TCRs were present in many individuals, most TCR sequences turned up only very rarely across donors. The study listed approximately 150 TCR beta chains as associated with cytomegalovirus.

As regards this clone: Its cognate antigen has yet to be identified. There are no base qualities to consult, and no much larger clone falls within one base.

The germline V gene supplies CDR1 SGDLS and CDR2 YYNGEE. The CDR3 starts with the cysteine, ends with the phenylalanine, and has 18 residues. The DNA shown is the 54-base CDR3, in frame from base 1. Clipping removes 0 bases from V and 4 bases from J, with 13 as the unmatched junction base count. The donors were included in the validation cohort of 90 to 150 subjects, a group kept apart from the roughly 670-subject first cohort. Libraries were prepared through the immunoSEQ multiplex PCR assay. The original pipeline was this. A statistical classification framework was built to diagnose cytomegalovirus status from the catalog of TCR beta chain sequences. In its TCRdb copy, this immuneACCESS table keeps in-frame sequences only and misses some clones. Where compared with another copy, unresolved V genes explain less than half of these, and the others have no known cause. That table is the source of V, J and clone size, and D and trimming were worked out from the DNA. Recorded for this sample are tens of thousands of clones; around 96% of them occurred a single time. Around 0.83% of the sample comes from the top ten.

The sequencing sample was made of PBMCs. The chain links TRBV9 with TRBJ2-5; TRBD1 lines up with 9 middle nucleotides. This receptor was identified in a man younger than 35 in good health and CMV-seronegative. The DNA sequence is given as TGTGCCAGCAGCGTAGGGGGACAGGGATCTGCGGTTTTAGAGACCCAGTACTTC. This gives the protein CASSVGGQGSAVLETQYF.